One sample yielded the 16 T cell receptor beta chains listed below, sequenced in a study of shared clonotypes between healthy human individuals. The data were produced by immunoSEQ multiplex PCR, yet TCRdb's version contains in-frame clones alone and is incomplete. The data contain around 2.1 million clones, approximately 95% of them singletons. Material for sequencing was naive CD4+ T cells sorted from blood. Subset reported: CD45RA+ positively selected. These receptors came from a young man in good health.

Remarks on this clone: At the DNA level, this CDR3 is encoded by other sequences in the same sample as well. This CDR3 is CAWSTGSTDTQYF. The CDR3 DNA follows: TGTGCCTGGAGTACAGGCAGCACAGATACGCAGTATTTT. V usage is TRBV30 and J usage is TRBJ2-3, with D possibly being TRBD1 (5 bases). CDR1 GTSNPN and CDR2 SVGIG come from the germline V gene (reference sequence). The length of the CDR3 is 13 residues. The V end lost 2 bases, the J end lost 0 bases, and 6 bases lay between the germline ends.

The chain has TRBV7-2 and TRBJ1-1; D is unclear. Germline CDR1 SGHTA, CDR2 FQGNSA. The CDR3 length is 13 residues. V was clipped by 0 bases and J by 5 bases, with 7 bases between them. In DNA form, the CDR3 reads TGTGCCAGCAGCTTAGCCGGAATAACTGAAGCTTTCTTT. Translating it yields CASSLAGITEAFF.

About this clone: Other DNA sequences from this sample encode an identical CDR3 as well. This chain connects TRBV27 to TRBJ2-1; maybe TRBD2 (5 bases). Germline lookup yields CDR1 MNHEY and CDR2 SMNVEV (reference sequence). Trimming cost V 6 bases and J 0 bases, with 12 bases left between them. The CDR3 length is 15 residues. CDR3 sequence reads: CASSLDGLSYNEQFF. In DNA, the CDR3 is TGTGCCAGCAGCTTGGACGGACTCTCCTACAATGAGCAGTTCTTC.

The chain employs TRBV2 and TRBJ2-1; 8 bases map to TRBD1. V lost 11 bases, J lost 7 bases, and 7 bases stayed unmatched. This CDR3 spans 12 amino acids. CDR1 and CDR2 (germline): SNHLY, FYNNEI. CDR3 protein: CACQGALNEQFF. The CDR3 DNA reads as TGTGCCTGTCAGGGGGCGCTTAATGAGCAGTTCTTC.

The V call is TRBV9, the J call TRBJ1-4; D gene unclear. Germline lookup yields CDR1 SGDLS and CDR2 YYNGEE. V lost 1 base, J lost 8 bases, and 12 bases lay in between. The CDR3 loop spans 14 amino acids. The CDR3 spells CASSVRETGEKLFF. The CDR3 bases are TGTGCCAGCAGCGTACGGGAGACGGGCGAAAAACTGTTTTTT.

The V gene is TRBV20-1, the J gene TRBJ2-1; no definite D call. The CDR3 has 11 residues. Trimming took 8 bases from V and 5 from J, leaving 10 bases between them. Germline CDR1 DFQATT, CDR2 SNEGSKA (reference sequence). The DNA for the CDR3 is TGCAGTTCCGCGGTCCACAATGAGCAGTTCTTC. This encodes CSSAVHNEQFF.

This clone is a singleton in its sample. The CDR3 DNA is TGTGCCTGGAGTGTTGGACCGTCCCAAGAGACCCAGTACTTC. As protein: CAWSVGPSQETQYF. The rearrangement links TRBV30 to TRBJ2-5, with D hard to call. There are 14 residues in the CDR3. The V end was cut by 0 bases, the J end by 1 base, with 9 bases between. CDR1 GTSNPN and CDR2 SVGIG come from the germline V gene (reference sequence).

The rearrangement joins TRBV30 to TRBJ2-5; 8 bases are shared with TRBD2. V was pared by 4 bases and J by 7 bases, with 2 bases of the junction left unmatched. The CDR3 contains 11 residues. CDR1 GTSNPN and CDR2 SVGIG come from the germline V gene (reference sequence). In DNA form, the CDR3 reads TGTGCCTGGACCAGCGGGGGGACCCAGTACTTC. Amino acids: CAWTSGGTQYF.

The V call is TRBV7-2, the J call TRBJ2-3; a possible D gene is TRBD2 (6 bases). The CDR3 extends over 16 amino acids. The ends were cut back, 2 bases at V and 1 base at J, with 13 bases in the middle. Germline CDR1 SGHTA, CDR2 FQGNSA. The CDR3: CASSLNPGTGTDTQYF. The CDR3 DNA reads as TGTGCCAGCAGCTTAAACCCTGGGACTGGCACAGATACGCAGTATTTT.

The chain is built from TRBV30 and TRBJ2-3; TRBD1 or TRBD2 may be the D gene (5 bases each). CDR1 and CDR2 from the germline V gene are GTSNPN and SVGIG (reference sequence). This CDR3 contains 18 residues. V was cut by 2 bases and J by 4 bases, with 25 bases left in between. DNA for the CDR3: TGTGCCTGGAGTAAAACCTCTCCGGGACGGTACCCAGCAGATACGCAGTATTTT. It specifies CAWSKTSPGRYPADTQYF.

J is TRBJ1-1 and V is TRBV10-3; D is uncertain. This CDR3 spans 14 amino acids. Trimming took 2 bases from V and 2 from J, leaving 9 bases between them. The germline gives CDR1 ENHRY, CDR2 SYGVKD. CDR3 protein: CAISELGTNTEAFF. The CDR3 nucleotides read TGTGCCATCAGTGAGCTGGGTACTAACACTGAAGCTTTCTTT.

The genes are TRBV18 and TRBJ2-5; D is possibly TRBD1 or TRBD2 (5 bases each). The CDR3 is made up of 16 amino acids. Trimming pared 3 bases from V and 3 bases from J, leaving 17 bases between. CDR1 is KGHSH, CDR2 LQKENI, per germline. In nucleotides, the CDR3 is TGTGCCAGCTCACCGGGGGATTGGACGTCGAAAGAGACCCAGTACTTC. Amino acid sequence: CASSPGDWTSKETQYF. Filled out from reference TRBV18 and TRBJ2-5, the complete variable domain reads NAGVMQNPRHLVRRRGQEARLRCSPMKGHSHVYWYRQLPEEGLKFMVYLQKENIIDESGMPKERFSAEFPKEGPSILRIQQVVRGDSAAYFCASSPGDWTSKETQYFGPGTRLLVL.

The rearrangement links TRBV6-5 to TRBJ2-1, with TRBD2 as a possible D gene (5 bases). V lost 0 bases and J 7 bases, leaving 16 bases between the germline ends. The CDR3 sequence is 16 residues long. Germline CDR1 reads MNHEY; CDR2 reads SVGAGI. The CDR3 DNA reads TGTGCCAGCAGTTACTCCTCCGGGGATAAGAGGAATGAGCAGTTCTTC. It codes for CASSYSSGDKRNEQFF.

The CDR3 nucleotides are TGTGCCAGCAGTCGACGGGACCCCCCTAATGAAAAACTGTTTTTT. This encodes CASSRRDPPNEKLFF. The rearrangement links TRBV6-5 to TRBJ1-4, with a possible D match to TRBD1 (5 bases). Trimming took off 5 bases at V and 3 bases at J, with 13 bases between the two ends. The CDR3 sequence is 15 residues long. Germline V gene lookup returns CDR1 MNHEY and CDR2 SVGAGI.

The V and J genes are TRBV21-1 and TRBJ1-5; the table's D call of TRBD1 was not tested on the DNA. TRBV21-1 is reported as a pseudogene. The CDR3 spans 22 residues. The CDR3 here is CASTQRGLKGLYVRGYNQPQHF. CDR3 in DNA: TGTGCCAGCACCCAAAGGGGGCTCAAAGGCCTTTACGTTAGGGGGTACAATCAGCCCCAGCATTTT.

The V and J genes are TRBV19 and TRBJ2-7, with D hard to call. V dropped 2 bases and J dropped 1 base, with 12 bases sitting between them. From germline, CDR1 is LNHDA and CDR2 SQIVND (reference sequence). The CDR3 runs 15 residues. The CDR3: CASSISPRPSYEQYF. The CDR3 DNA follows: TGTGCCAGTAGTATAAGCCCCAGACCGTCCTACGAGCAGTACTTC.